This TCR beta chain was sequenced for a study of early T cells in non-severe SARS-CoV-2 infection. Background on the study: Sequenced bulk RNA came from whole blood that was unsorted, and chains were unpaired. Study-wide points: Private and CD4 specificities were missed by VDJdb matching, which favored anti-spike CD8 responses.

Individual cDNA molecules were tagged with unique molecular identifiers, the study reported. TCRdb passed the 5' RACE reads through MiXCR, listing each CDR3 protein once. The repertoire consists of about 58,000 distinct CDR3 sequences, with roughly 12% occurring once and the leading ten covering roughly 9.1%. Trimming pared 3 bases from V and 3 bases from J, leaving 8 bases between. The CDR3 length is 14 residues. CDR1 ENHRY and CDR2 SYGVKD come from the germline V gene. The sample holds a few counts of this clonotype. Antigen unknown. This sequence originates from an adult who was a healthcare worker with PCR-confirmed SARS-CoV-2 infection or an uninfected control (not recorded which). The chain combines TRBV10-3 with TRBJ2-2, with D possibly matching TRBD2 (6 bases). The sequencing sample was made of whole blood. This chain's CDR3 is CAISDGGDTGELFF. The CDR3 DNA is TGTGCCATCAGTGACGGCGGGGACACCGGGGAGCTGTTTTTT.